A single sample gave rise to the 21 T cell receptor beta chains below, sequenced in a study of cytomegalovirus exposure and HLA in healthy donors. PCR was performed using 60 Vbeta and 13 Jbeta primers. The table came from immunoSEQ multiplex PCR; TCRdb's copy has only in-frame clones and leaves some out. The sample lists 35,000 to 45,000 clones, 50% occurring once. Sequencing was carried out using PBMCs. The receptors here all came from a human donor in good health.

J is TRBJ2-1 and V is TRBV7-2, with unresolved D. The CDR3 spans 13 residues. Trimming cost V 1 base and J 4 bases, with 5 bases left between them. Germline lookup yields CDR1 SGHTA and CDR2 FQGNSA. The CDR3 spells CASSLDLYNEQFF. In nucleotides, the CDR3 is TGTGCCAGCAGCTTAGACTTATACAATGAGCAGTTCTTC.

The gene calls are TRBV12-2 and TRBJ1-4. TRBV12-2 is classified as a pseudogene. The CDR3 is made up of 15 amino acids. The CDR3 loop reads CASRARKTGDEKLFF. As DNA, the CDR3 is TGTGCAAGTCGCGCCCGGAAAACGGGGGATGAAAAACTGTTTTTT.

The genes are TRBV6-1 and TRBJ2-5, with D tentatively TRBD1 (5 bases). Germline V gene lookup returns CDR1 MNHNS and CDR2 SASEGT. Trimming cost V 10 bases and J 9 bases, with 15 bases left between them. This CDR3 is built from 11 residues. The CDR3 nucleotides read TGTGCCACCGCCCGAACAGGTTCCCAGTACTTC. It is translated as CATARTGSQYF.

This clone showed up just a few times. This chain links TRBV19 with TRBJ2-3; possibly TRBD2 for D (5 bases). Per the germline V gene, CDR1 is LNHDA and CDR2 is SQIVND (reference sequence). The germline V and J ends were trimmed by 3 bases and 1 base, with 8 bases remaining between them. The CDR3 covers 14 residues. The CDR3, as DNA: TGTGCCAGTAGTATGAGGCGGGGCACAGATACGCAGTATTTT. Amino acids: CASSMRRGTDTQYF.

The table lists this clone with a few counts. The chain carries TRBV5-1 and TRBJ2-1; D is possibly TRBD2 (5 bases). Germline loops: CDR1 SGHRS, CDR2 YFSETQ. This CDR3 is 13 amino acids long. V gave up 2 bases and J gave up 5 bases, with 8 bases separating them. As DNA, the CDR3 is TGCGCCAGCAGCTTAAGGCGGGACAATGAGCAGTTCTTC. Translated: CASSLRRDNEQFF. Filled out from reference TRBV5-1 and TRBJ2-1, the complete variable domain reads KAGVTQTPRYLIKTRGQQVTLSCSPISGHRSVSWYQQTPGQGLQFLFEYFSETQRNKGNFPGRFSGRQFSNSRSEMNVSTLELGDSALYLCASSLRRDNEQFFGPGTRLTVL.

In regard to this clone: The same CDR3 can be traced to other DNA sequences in this sample. The V call is TRBV5-1, the J call TRBJ2-3; D call uncertain. Trimming stripped 3 bases from V and 0 bases from J, with 14 bases between. Germline CDR1 reads SGHRS; CDR2 reads YFSETQ. There are 16 residues in the CDR3. The CDR3 region is CASSSGWLSSTDTQYF. The CDR3 DNA is TGCGCCAGCAGCTCTGGCTGGCTCTCTAGCACAGATACGCAGTATTTT.

Points on this clone: This CDR3 is also generated by other DNA sequences in the sample. The CDR3 DNA sequence: TGTGCCAGCTCACCACAGCAGGAGGGGAGGACAGATACGCAGTATTTT. This codes for CASSPQQEGRTDTQYF. The chain has TRBV18 and TRBJ2-3, with D possibly matching TRBD2 (6 bases). Trimming left V 1 base short and J 3 bases short, with 14 bases between. The CDR3 contains 16 residues. Germline loops: CDR1 KGHSH, CDR2 LQKENI.

This rearrangement joins TRBV6-1 to TRBJ2-7; unclear D gene. The ends were cut back, 2 bases at V and 4 bases at J, with 9 bases in the middle. The CDR3 totals 13 residues. Looked up from germline, CDR1 is MNHNS and CDR2 is SASEGT. The DNA for the CDR3 is TGTGCCAGCAGTGAATACGTCAGTTACGAGCAGTACTTC. It specifies CASSEYVSYEQYF.

The V and J genes are TRBV7-2 and TRBJ2-5, with TRBD2 matching 14 bases. With the DNA end fitting TRBJ2-7 better, the J assignment may be wrong. The CDR3 is 16 residues long. Germline CDR1 reads SGHTA; CDR2 reads FQGNSA. CDR3 residues: CASSAPGLAGVSEQYF. DNA for the CDR3: TGTGCCAGCAGCGCACCGGGACTAGCGGGAGTCAGCGAGCAGTACTTC.

This clone has a handful of counts. V and J are TRBV2 and TRBJ2-5; TRBD1 is a possible D gene (6 bases). The V and J ends lost 8 bases and 1 base respectively, with 11 bases between them. This CDR3 has 13 residues. Germline CDR1 reads SNHLY; CDR2 reads FYNNEI. The CDR3 DNA sequence: TGTGCCAGCGGGACATATCCCCAAGAGACCCAGTACTTC. Its translation is CASGTYPQETQYF.

This clone has just one count. The chain uses TRBV19 and TRBJ2-7; 11 bases match TRBD1. The germline gives CDR1 LNHDA, CDR2 SQIVND (reference sequence). Trimming cost V 3 bases and J 3 bases; bases outside gene matches: 1. The CDR3 is 14 amino acids. CDR3 coding DNA: TGTGCCAGTAGTATCGGGACAGGGGGCTACGAGCAGTACTTC. This codes for CASSIGTGGYEQYF.

The rearrangement uses TRBV28 and TRBJ1-2, with a tentative D call TRBD1 (6 bases). Germline V gene data show CDR1 as MDHEN and CDR2 as SYDVKM. V dropped 10 bases and J dropped 7 bases, with 16 bases sitting between them. The CDR3 spans 12 residues. The CDR3 coding sequence is TGTGCCACCTATACGGGGGGGCTTGGCTACACCTTC. This sequence encodes CATYTGGLGYTF.

Regarding this clone: A junction boundary mismatches the germline segment, possibly from a read error. The V gene is TRBV10-3, the J gene TRBJ2-7; D possibly corresponds to TRBD1 (6 bases). The CDR3 has 14 amino acids. Germline V gene sequence: CDR1 ENHRY, CDR2 SYGVKD. The CDR3 nucleotides read TGTGCCAGCAGTGGTCAGGGGCATACCTACGAGCAGTACTTC. Translating it yields CASSGQGHTYEQYF.

This clone was seen a handful of times. The rearrangement links TRBV19 to TRBJ2-2; 15 bases map to TRBD2. This CDR3 comprises 18 residues. V lost 2 bases, J lost 10 bases, and 11 bases stayed unmatched. Germline-derived CDR1 and CDR2 are LNHDA and SQIVND (reference sequence). DNA of the CDR3: TGTGCCAGTAGTATACAGGGACTAGCGGGAGGTAGTTGGGAGGAGCTGTTTTTT. It yields the protein CASSIQGLAGGSWEELFF.

This chain links TRBV4-2 with TRBJ1-2, with D maybe TRBD1 (5 bases). V was trimmed by 0 bases and J by 4 bases, leaving 12 bases between them. Germline V gene lookup returns CDR1 LGHNA and CDR2 YNFKEQ. The CDR3 has 15 residues. The CDR3 nucleotides read TGTGCCAGCAGCCAAGAGACAGCCAAACTCTATGGCTACACCTTC. The encoded protein is CASSQETAKLYGYTF.

This chain connects TRBV10-3 to TRBJ2-1; TRBD2 agrees at 7 bases. Per germline, CDR1 ENHRY and CDR2 SYGVKD. Trimming took 6 bases from V and 6 from J; bases not matched to a gene: 8. The CDR3 is 14 residues long. The CDR3 DNA sequence: TGTGCCATCAGGGATCGACTAGCAACCAATGAGCAGTTCTTC. It translates to CAIRDRLATNEQFF.

The chain couples TRBV6-1 to TRBJ1-2; no firm D call. This CDR3 region has 15 residues. CDR1 and CDR2 from the germline V gene are MNHNS and SASEGT. Trimming stripped 7 bases from V and 4 bases from J, with 19 bases between. Here the CDR3 reads CASTVQWQASYGYTF. Written as DNA, the CDR3 is TGTGCCAGCACTGTGCAGTGGCAGGCGAGCTATGGCTACACCTTC.

The chain uses TRBV27 and TRBJ1-1; maybe TRBD1 (6 bases). V lost 0 bases and J lost 11, with 16 bases in between. Germline values: CDR1 MNHEY, CDR2 SMNVEV (reference sequence). The CDR3 totals 14 residues. CDR3 coding DNA: TGTGCCAGCAGTTTATCGGGTGGGGGGGGGCAGGCTTTCTTT. This translates into CASSLSGGGGQAFF.

The table lists this clone with a few counts. CDR3 in DNA: TGTGCCAGCAGTTTTGGGACATGGGAGACCCAGTACTTC. Its protein product is CASSFGTWETQYF. The rearrangement joins TRBV27 to TRBJ2-5; D may be TRBD1 (6 bases). The germline CDR1 and CDR2 sequences are MNHEY and SMNVEV (reference sequence). This CDR3 comprises 13 residues. V lost 3 bases and J lost 5, with 10 bases in between.

The chain recombines TRBV10-2 with TRBJ2-2; 12 bases match TRBD2. V trimming: 10 bases; J trimming: 6 bases; junction bases outside the gene matches: 12. Germline values: CDR1 WSHSY, CDR2 SAAADI. This CDR3 is 16 amino acids long. CDR3 nucleotides: TGCGCCACCTCTTTCCTAGCGGGGGGGCCGGCCGGGGAGCTGTTTTTT. Protein product: CATSFLAGGPAGELFF.

The CDR3, as DNA: TGTGCCAGCTCACCGGACAGGGGAAACACCATATATTTT. Amino acids: CASSPDRGNTIYF. This chain uses TRBV18 with TRBJ1-3, with 7 nucleotides matching TRBD1. V was clipped by 3 bases and J by 4 bases; unmatched bases: 0. Germline V gene lookup returns CDR1 KGHSH and CDR2 LQKENI. This CDR3 spans 13 amino acids.